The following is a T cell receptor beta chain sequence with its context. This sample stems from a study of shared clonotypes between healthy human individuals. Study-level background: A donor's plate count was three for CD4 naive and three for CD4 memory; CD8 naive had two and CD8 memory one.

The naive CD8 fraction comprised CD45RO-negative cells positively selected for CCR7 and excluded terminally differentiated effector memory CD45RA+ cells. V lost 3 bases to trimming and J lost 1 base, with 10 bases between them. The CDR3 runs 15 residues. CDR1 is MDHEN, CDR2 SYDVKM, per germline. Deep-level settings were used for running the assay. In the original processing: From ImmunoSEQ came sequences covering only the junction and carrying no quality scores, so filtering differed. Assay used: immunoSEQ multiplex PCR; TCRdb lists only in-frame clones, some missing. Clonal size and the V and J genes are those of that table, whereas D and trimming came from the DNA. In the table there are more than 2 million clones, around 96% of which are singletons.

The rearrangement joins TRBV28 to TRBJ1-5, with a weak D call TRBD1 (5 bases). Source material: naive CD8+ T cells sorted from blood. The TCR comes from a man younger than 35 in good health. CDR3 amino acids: CASSFQGKSNQPQHF. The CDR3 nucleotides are TGTGCCAGCAGTTTCCAGGGAAAAAGCAATCAGCCCCAGCATTTT.